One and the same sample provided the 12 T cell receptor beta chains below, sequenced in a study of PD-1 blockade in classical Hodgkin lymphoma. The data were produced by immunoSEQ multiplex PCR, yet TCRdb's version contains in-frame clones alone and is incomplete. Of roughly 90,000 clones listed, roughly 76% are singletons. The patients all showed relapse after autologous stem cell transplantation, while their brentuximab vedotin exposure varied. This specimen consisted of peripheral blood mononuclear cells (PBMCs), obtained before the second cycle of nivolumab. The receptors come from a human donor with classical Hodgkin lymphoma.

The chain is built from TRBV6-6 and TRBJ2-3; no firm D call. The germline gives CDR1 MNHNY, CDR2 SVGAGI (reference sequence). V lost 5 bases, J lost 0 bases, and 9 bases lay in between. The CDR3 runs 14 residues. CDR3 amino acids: CASSGASSTDTQYF. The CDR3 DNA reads TGTGCCAGCAGTGGAGCGTCTAGCACAGATACGCAGTATTTT.

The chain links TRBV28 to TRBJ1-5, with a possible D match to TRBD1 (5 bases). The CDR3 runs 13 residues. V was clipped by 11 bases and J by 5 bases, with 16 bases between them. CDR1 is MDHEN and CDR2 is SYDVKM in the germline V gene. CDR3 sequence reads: CAAHGDGDQPQHF. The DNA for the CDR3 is TGTGCCGCTCACGGGGACGGTGATCAGCCCCAGCATTTT.

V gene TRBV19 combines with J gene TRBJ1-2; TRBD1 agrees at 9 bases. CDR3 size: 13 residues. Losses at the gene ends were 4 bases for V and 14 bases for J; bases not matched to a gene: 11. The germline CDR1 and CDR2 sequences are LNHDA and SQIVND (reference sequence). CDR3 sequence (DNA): TGTGCCAGTAGTAGGGGACAGGGAAGTCTACAGACCTTC. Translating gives CASSRGQGSLQTF.

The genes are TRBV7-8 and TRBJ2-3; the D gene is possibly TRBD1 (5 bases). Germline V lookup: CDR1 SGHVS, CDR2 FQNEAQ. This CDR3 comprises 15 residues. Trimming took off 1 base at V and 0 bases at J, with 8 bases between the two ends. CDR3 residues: CASSLGQPSTDTQYF. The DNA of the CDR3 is TGTGCCAGCAGCTTAGGACAGCCGAGCACAGATACGCAGTATTTT. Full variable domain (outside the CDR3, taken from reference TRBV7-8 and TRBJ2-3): GAGVSQSPRYKVAKRGQDVALRCDPISGHVSLFWYQQALGQGPEFLTYFQNEAQLDKSGLPSDRFFAERPEGSVSTLKIQRTQQEDSAVYLCASSLGQPSTDTQYFGPGTRLTVL.

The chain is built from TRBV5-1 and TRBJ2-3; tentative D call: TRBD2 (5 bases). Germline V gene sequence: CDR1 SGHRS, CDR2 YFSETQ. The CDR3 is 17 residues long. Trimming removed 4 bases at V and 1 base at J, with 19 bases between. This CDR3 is CASSRRSGVEGTDTQYF. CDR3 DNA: TGCGCCAGCAGCAGGAGGTCCGGGGTGGAGGGCACAGATACGCAGTATTTT.

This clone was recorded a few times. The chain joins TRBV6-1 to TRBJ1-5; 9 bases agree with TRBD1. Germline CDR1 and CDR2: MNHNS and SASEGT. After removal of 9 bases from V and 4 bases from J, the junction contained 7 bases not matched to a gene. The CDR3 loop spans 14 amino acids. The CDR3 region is CASSWDRDNQPQHF. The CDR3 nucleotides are TGTGCCAGTTCCTGGGACAGGGATAATCAGCCCCAGCATTTT.

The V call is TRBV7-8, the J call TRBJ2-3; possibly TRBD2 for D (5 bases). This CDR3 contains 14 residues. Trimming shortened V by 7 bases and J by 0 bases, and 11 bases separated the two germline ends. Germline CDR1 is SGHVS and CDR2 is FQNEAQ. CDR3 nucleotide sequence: TGTGCCAGCAAGGTGGGAGTGAGCACAGATACGCAGTATTTT. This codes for CASKVGVSTDTQYF.

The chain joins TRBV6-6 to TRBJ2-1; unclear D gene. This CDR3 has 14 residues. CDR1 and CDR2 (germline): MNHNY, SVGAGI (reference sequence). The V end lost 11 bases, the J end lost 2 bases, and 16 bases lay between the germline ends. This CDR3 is CAGSSGPAYNEQFF. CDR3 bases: TGTGCCGGCTCTTCTGGACCCGCCTACAATGAGCAGTTCTTC.

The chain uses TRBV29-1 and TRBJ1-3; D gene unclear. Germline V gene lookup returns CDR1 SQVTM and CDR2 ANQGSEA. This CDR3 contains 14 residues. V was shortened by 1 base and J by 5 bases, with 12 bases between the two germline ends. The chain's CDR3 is CSVEADTLRNTIYF. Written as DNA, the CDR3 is TGCAGCGTTGAAGCCGACACCCTGAGAAACACCATATATTTT.

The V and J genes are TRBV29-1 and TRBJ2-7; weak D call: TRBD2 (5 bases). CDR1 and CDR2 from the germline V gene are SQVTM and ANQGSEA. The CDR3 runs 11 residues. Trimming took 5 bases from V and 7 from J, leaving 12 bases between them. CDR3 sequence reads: CSVTITGEQYF. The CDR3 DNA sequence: TGCAGCGTTACGATTACGGGGGAGCAGTACTTC.

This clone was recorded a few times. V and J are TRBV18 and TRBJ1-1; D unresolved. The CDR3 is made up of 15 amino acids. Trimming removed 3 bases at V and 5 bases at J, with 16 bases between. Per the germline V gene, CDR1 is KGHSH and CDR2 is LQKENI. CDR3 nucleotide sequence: TGTGCCAGCTCACCCATAGTCAGCCATGGGACTGAAGCTTTCTTT. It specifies CASSPIVSHGTEAFF.

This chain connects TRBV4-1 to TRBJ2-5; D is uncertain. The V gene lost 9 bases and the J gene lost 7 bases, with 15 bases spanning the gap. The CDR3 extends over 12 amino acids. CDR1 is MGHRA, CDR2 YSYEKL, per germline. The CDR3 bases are TGCGCCAGACCTTCTAGATGGGGGACCCAGTACTTC. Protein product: CARPSRWGTQYF.